A selection of T cell receptor beta chains follows, all from one sample in a study of T cell changes during pregnancy in multiple sclerosis. Sequenced by immunoSEQ multiplex PCR; TCRdb stores in-frame clones only, minus some. The table lists more than 85,000 clones, 94% of them singletons, with over 0.7% in the top ten. The material sequenced was peripheral blood, taken before pregnancy. Receptor source: a female donor with multiple sclerosis, enrolled in a pregnancy study. CDR3s leave out the opening cysteine and the closing phenylalanine or tryptophan. The D gene is left open where the match is weak. Clone size is stated in some rows and not others, as once, few, many or a class when expanded.

>-|TRBJ1-2|TRBV15|15|-
ATSRDRRMGSNYGYT
>TRBD2|TRBJ2-7|TRBV10-1|12|medium-sized
ASMGLTLLHEQY
>-|TRBJ2-7|TRBV10-2|10|-
ASFGLGYEQY
>TRBD1|TRBJ2-3|TRBV7-6|16|-
ASSLQGAGSGGTDTQY
>-|TRBJ2-4|TRBV7-8|11|-
ASSFDSRNIQY
>TRBD1|TRBJ1-5|TRBV7-8|15|-
ASSRSYRGKGNQPQH
>TRBD2|TRBJ2-7|TRBV28|11|-
ASSFPAGYEQY
>TRBD2|TRBJ2-1|TRBV4-2|13|-
ASSQEELAVDEQF
>TRBD2|TRBJ2-1|TRBV5-1|14|-
ASSLYLAGGPNEQF
>TRBD1|TRBJ2-1|TRBV5-1|12|-
ASSLRQGNNEQF
>-|TRBJ2-7|TRBV28|13|-
ASSRDRRGKGEQY
>-|TRBJ2-3|TRBV27|10|-
ASRGLSDTQY
>-|TRBJ2-7|TRBV27|12|-
ASSLKGVAYEQY
>-|TRBJ2-7|TRBV14|11|-
ASSPSGGYEQY
>TRBD1|TRBJ2-7|TRBV19|12|-
ASSIVSTGGEQY
>-|TRBJ2-5|TRBV1|12|-
TSRFGLDQETQY
>-|TRBJ2-1|TRBV18|10|-
ASSPGNNLEF
>TRBD1|TRBJ1-1|TRBV7-9|13|few
ASSLGGQGNTEAF
>TRBD1|TRBJ1-2|TRBV4-1|15|once
ASSSRGGGGFRNGYT
>-|TRBJ2-2|TRBV27|13|-
ASSSRTFVAGELF
>TRBD2|TRBJ2-5|TRBV7-9|14|-
ASSPPGLATRETQY
>TRBD2|TRBJ2-7|TRBV7-9|14|-
ASSFSLGTSVYEQY
>-|TRBJ2-1|TRBV5-1|12|-
ASSLGVGYNEQF
>TRBD1|TRBJ1-1|TRBV15|11|-
ATSVRTGIEAF
>TRBD2|TRBJ2-5|TRBV7-8|14|-
ASSLFPAGGEETQY
>-|TRBJ2-7|TRBV13|12|-
ASSLEGRTYEQY
>-|TRBJ1-5|TRBV7-2|12|-
ASSLVQVNQPQH
>TRBD1|TRBJ1-2|TRBV6-6|11|-
ASSYDRGNGYT
>TRBD2|TRBJ2-1|TRBV9|14|-
ASSGSGTSGANEQF
>-|TRBJ1-1|TRBV29-1|11|-
SVIGGQNTEAF
>-|TRBJ1-1|TRBV19|12|-
ASSIGTANTEAF